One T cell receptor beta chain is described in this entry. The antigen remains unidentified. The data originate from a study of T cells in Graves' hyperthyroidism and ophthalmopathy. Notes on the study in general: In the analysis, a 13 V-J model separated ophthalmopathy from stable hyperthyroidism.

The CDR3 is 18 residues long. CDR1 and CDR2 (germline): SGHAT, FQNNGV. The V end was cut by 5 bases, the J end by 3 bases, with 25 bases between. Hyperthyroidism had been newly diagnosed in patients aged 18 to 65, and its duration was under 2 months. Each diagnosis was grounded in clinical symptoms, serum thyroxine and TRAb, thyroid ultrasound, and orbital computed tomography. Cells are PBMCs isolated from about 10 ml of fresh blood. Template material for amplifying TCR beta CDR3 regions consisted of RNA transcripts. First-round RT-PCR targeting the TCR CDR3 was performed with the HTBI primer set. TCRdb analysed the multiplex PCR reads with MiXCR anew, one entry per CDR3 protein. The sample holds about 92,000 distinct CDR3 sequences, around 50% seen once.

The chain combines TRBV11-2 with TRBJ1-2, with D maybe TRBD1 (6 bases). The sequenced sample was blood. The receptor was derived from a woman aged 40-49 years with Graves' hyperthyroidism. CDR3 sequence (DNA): TGTGCCAGCAGCAAGTCCCTCCGGGACATGGGGCATTACTATGGCTACACCTTC. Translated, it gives CASSKSLRDMGHYYGYTF. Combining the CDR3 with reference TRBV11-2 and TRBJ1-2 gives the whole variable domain EAGVAQSPRYKIIEKRQSVAFWCNPISGHATLYWYQQILGQGPKLLIQFQNNGVVDDSQLPKDRFSAERLKGVDSTLKIQPAKLEDSAVYLCASSKSLRDMGHYYGYTFGSGTRLTVV.